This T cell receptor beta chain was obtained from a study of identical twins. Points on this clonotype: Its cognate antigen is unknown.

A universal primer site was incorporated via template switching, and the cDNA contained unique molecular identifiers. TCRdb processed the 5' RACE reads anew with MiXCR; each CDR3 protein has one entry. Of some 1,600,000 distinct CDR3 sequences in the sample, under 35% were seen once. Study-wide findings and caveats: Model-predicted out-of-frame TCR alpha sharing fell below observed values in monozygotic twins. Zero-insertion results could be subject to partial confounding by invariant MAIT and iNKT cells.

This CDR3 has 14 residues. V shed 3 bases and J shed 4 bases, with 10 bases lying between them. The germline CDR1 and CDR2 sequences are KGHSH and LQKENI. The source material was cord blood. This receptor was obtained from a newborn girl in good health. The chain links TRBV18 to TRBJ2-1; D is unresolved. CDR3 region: CASSPQTVYNEQFF. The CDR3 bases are TGTGCCAGCTCACCGCAGACGGTTTACAATGAGCAGTTCTTC. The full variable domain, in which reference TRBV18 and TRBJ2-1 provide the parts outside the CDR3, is NAGVMQNPRHLVRRRGQEARLRCSPMKGHSHVYWYRQLPEEGLKFMVYLQKENIIDESGMPKERFSAEFPKEGPSILRIQQVVRGDSAAYFCASSPQTVYNEQFFGPGTRLTVL.